This T cell receptor beta chain was retrieved from a study of CD8+CD57+ T cells in acquired aplastic anemia. About the study: An average of roughly 3.2 ug of DNA was obtained from sorted CD4+ and CD8+ cells.

Patients picked for sequencing had shown CD8+CD57+ cell expansion detected by flow cytometry. Study-level results: It was found that almost 30 CD8+ CDR3 sequences were shared between patients and controls.

In its sample, this clonotype was seen once. What it binds is not known. Both TCR beta VDJ combination and CDR3 sequence profiling were carried out. Genomic DNA was the template for this profiling. MiXCR was run by TCRdb on the reads, yielding one entry per CDR3 protein. Of approximately 180,000 distinct CDR3 sequences in the sample, roughly 65% were seen once. The trim removed 5 bases at V and 6 bases at J, leaving 6 bases unmatched. Germline loops: CDR1 LNHDA, CDR2 SQIVND (reference sequence). The CDR3 totals 14 residues. This sequence originates from a human donor with aplastic anemia. Source material: sorted CD4+, CD8+, or CD8+CD57+ T cells (not recorded which) from PBMCs. The chain carries TRBV19 and TRBJ1-5, with 8 bases that match TRBD1. The CDR3 DNA sequence: TGTGCCAGTAGTCCGGCAGGGGGCGTTCAGCCCCAGCATTTT. It translates to CASSPAGGVQPQHF.